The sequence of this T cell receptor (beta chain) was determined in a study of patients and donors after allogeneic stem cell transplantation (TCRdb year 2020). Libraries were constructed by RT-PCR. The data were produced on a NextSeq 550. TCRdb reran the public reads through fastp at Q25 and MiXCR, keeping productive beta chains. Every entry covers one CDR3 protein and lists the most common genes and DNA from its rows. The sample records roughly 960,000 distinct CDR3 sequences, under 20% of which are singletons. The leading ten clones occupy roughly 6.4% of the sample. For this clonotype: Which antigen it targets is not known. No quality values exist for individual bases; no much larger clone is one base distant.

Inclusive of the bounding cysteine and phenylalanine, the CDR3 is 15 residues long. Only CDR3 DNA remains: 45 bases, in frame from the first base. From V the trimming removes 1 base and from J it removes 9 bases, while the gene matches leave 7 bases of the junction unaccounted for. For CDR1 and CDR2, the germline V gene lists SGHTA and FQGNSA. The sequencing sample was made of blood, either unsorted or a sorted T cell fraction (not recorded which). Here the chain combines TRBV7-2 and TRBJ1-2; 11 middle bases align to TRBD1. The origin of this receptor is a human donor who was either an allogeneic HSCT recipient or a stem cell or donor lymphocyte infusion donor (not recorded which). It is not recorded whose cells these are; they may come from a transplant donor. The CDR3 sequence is CASSLGGQGAGRYTF. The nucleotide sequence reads TGTGCCAGCAGCTTAGGTGGACAGGGGGCAGGCCGCTACACCTTC.